A single sample is the source of the 8 T cell receptor beta chains below, sequenced in a study of T-cell memory formation after mild COVID-19. TCRdb passed the 5' RACE reads through MiXCR, listing each CDR3 protein once. The sample lists about 430,000 distinct CDR3 sequences; more than 15% were seen once. Material for sequencing was PBMCs or a T cell subset sorted from them (not recorded which). These receptors originate from a man aged 18 to 35 who had mild COVID-19 (a few samples of this study predate the infection). Cell type and time point are not known.

The chain couples TRBV7-9 to TRBJ1-2; a possible D gene is TRBD1 (5 bases). V dropped 2 bases and J dropped 8 bases, with 15 bases sitting between them. The CDR3 extends over 14 amino acids. Germline CDR1 is SEHNR and CDR2 is FQNEAQ (reference sequence). CDR3 bases: TGTGCCAGCAGCTTACCCTCGGGGGTAGGGGGCTACACCTTC. Its protein product is CASSLPSGVGGYTF.

This clonotype has ten or more counts. The CDR3 protein is CASSLEEHGYTF. The CDR3 region has the DNA TGCGCCAGCAGCTTGGAAGAGCATGGCTACACCTTC. The chain employs TRBV5-1 and TRBJ1-2; no clear D gene. This CDR3 is 12 amino acids long. Deletions cut 0 bases from V and 6 bases from J, with 6 bases between. Germline CDR1 is SGHRS and CDR2 is YFSETQ.

This chain links TRBV5-6 with TRBJ2-2; 10 bases fit TRBD2. V lost 2 bases and J lost 10; bases outside the gene matches: 8. Germline values: CDR1 SGHDT, CDR2 YYEEEE. This CDR3 has 15 amino acids. The CDR3 nucleotides are TGTGCCAGCAGCTTATCGCTAGCGGGGGCCGTGGAGCTGTTTTTT. Translation: CASSLSLAGAVELFF.

There are many counts of this clonotype. The chain combines TRBV4-3 with TRBJ2-7; D possibly matches TRBD1 or TRBD2 (6 bases each). V was pared by 1 base and J by 4 bases, with 14 bases between. The CDR3 totals 15 residues. Germline-derived CDR1 and CDR2 are LGHNA and YSLEER. The CDR3 DNA reads as TGCGCCAGCAGCCAAGGAGTCGGGGGCCCATACGAGCAGTACTTC. It specifies CASSQGVGGPYEQYF.

This clonotype showed up just a few times. This chain joins TRBV5-5 and TRBJ1-2; D perhaps matches TRBD1 (5 bases). This CDR3 has 16 amino acids. V lost 4 bases and J lost 4, with 20 bases in between. CDR1 and CDR2 (germline): SGHKS, YYEKEE (reference sequence). The CDR3 DNA follows: TGTGCCAGCAGCCCCGGGGACTCAGCATTAACCTATGGCTACACCTTC. Translation gives CASSPGDSALTYGYTF.

The chain links TRBV5-4 to TRBJ2-3; 8 nucleotides line up with TRBD2. The germline V gene has CDR1 SGHNT and CDR2 YYREEE (reference sequence). Losses at the gene ends were 7 bases for V and 0 bases for J; bases not matched to a gene: 10. The CDR3 is 16 amino acids. In nucleotides, the CDR3 is TGTGCCAGCGTACCCGGGGGGGCGCGAAGCACAGATACGCAGTATTTT. Translated: CASVPGGARSTDTQYF.

This clonotype has more than one count but fewer than ten. CDR3 nucleotide sequence: TGTGCCAGCCTGGGGGGTGCCGGGACTAGCACAGATACGCAGTATTTT. It codes for CASLGGAGTSTDTQYF. The chain recombines TRBV7-9 with TRBJ2-3; the D gene is possibly TRBD2 (6 bases). The CDR3 extends over 16 amino acids. Germline V gives CDR1 SEHNR, CDR2 FQNEAQ (reference sequence). Trimming took off 8 bases at V and 0 bases at J, with 18 bases between the two ends.

The table lists this clonotype with many counts. CDR3 amino acids: CASSPRGALQETQYF. DNA of the CDR3: TGTGCCAGCAGCCCAAGGGGGGCTCTCCAAGAGACCCAGTACTTC. The chain recombines TRBV12-3 or TRBV12-4 with TRBJ2-5; D may match TRBD1 or TRBD2 (6 bases each). Trimming cost V 6 bases and J 1 base, with 15 bases left between them. The CDR3 is 15 amino acids.